This TCR beta chain is from a study of radiation and T cells in renal cell carcinoma. Study-level information: Nephrectomy followed 15 Gy stereotactic body radiation by 4 weeks.

Time point given: blood 2 weeks post-SBRT. Indicated treatment: 15 Gy SBRT to primary tumor, nephrectomy 4 weeks later. Blood was sampled at baseline, 2 weeks and 4 weeks after SBRT. V lost 4 bases and J 2 bases, leaving 9 bases between the germline ends. CDR1 and CDR2 from the germline V gene are SGHNT and YENEEA. This CDR3 is 14 amino acids long. Using immunoSEQ multiplex PCR, the repertoire was profiled, and TCRdb retains in-frame clones only, with some absent. This sample has some 120,000 clones, with 88% found just once. The chain couples TRBV11-3 to TRBJ1-3; D unclear. The TCR sequence derives from a woman aged 70-85 years with renal cell carcinoma. The source was blood, collected from a patient whose treatment included radiotherapy and nephrectomy. CDR3 amino acids: CASSSLVTGNTIYF. CDR3 sequence (DNA): TGTGCCAGCAGCTCTCTCGTAACTGGAAACACCATATATTTT.